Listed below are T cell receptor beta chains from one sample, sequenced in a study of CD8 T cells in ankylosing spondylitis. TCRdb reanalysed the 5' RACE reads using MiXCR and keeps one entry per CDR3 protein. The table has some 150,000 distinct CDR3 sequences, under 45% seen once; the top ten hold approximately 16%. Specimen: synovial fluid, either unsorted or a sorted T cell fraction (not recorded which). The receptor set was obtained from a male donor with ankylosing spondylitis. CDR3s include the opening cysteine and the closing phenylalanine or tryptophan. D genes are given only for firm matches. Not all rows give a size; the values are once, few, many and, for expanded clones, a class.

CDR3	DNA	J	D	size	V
CASSQGVRGVEPQHF	TGCGCCAGCAGCCAAGGGGTCCGGGGGGTCGAGCCCCAGCATTTT	TRBJ1-5	-	many	TRBV4-1
CASSSGTDTQYF	TGTGCCAGCAGCTCTGGGACAGATACGCAGTATTTT	TRBJ2-3	-	few	TRBV5-6
CASSLARESITDTQYF	TGTGCCAGCAGTTTAGCCCGGGAGTCCATCACAGATACGCAGTATTTT	TRBJ2-3	-	-	TRBV28
CASSRSRDRAEQYF	TGCGCCAGCAGCCGTTCCCGGGACAGGGCCGAGCAGTACTTC	TRBJ2-7	TRBD1	-	TRBV5-1
CASSLAGGDDEQFF	TGTGCCAGCAGCTTGGCGGGAGGGGACGATGAGCAGTTCTTC	TRBJ2-1	TRBD2	-	TRBV7-8
CASSQVWGMLGCFGYTF	TGCGCCAGCAGCCAAGTGTGGGGTATGTTGGGCTGCTTTGGCTACACCTTC	TRBJ1-2	-	-	TRBV4-1
CASSQEWGGGSYEQYF	TGCGCCAGCAGCCAAGAATGGGGAGGGGGCTCCTACGAGCAGTACTTC	TRBJ2-7	-	-	TRBV4-3
CASSLGHNSPLHF	TGTGCCAGCAGCTTAGGTCATAATTCACCCCTCCACTTT	TRBJ1-6	-	few	TRBV7-3
CASSQTGYGYTF	TGTGCCAGCAGTCAGACAGGCTATGGCTACACCTTC	TRBJ1-2	-	-	TRBV12-3/TRBV12-4
CASSLAQQGKAFF	TGTGCCAGCAGCTTAGCGCAACAGGGGAAAGCTTTCTTT	TRBJ1-1	TRBD1	-	TRBV7-9
CASSQVGEIYEQYF	TGTGCCAGCAGCCAAGTCGGAGAAATCTACGAGCAGTACTTC	TRBJ2-7	-	few	TRBV4-2
CASTNYEKLFF	TGTGCCAGTACCAATTATGAAAAACTGTTTTTT	TRBJ1-4	-	-	TRBV19
CSVRFGESYEQYF	TGCAGCGTCCGCTTTGGGGAGTCCTACGAGCAGTACTTC	TRBJ2-7	-	many	TRBV29-1
CSGTSGRAWAVGELFF	TGCAGCGGGACTAGCGGGAGGGCCTGGGCGGTCGGGGAGCTGTTTTTT	TRBJ2-2	TRBD2	-	TRBV29-1
CASSPGGLAGAYNEQFF	TGTGCCAGCAGTCCAGGCGGACTAGCGGGAGCCTACAATGAGCAGTTCTTC	TRBJ2-1	TRBD2	few	TRBV12-3/TRBV12-4
CASSYVGLAGGREQFF	TGTGCCAGCAGTTACGTTGGACTAGCGGGAGGCAGGGAGCAGTTCTTC	TRBJ2-1	TRBD2	few	TRBV6-5
CASSYRDKYEAFF	TGTGCCAGCAGTTACAGGGACAAATATGAAGCTTTCTTT	TRBJ1-1	-	few	TRBV6-5
CASSQALQVGAKEQYF	TGCGCCAGCAGCCAAGCCCTACAGGTGGGGGCGAAGGAGCAGTACTTC	TRBJ2-7	-	many	TRBV4-3
CASSPPTRRGTGELFF	TGTGCCAGTAGTCCTCCGACCCGCCGCGGTACCGGGGAGCTGTTTTTT	TRBJ2-2	-	many	TRBV19
CAIGGYNSPLHF	TGTGCCATCGGGGGGTATAATTCACCCCTCCACTTT	TRBJ1-6	-	few	TRBV10-3
CASSHPWGRGRNTIYF	TGCGCCAGCAGCCACCCCTGGGGGAGGGGGAGAAACACCATATATTTT	TRBJ1-3	-	-	TRBV4-1
CASSVRGHQPQHF	TGTGCCAGCAGTGTCAGGGGCCATCAGCCCCAGCATTTT	TRBJ1-5	-	few	TRBV6-4
CSASGWPSSYNEQFF	TGCAGTGCCTCGGGATGGCCTAGCTCCTACAATGAGCAGTTCTTC	TRBJ2-1	-	-	TRBV20-1
CASSSPEVTSGRANEQFF	TGTGCCAGCAGTTCACCCGAGGTGACGAGCGGGAGGGCCAATGAGCAGTTCTTC	TRBJ2-1	TRBD2	-	TRBV12-3/TRBV12-4
CASSNPIRELGTQYF	TGTGCCAGCAGCAATCCTATTAGGGAGCTCGGTACGCAGTATTTT	TRBJ2-3	-	-	TRBV9
CSATRQNHEDRDNYGYTF	TGCAGTGCTACCAGACAGAACCATGAGGACAGGGATAACTATGGCTACACCTTC	TRBJ1-2	TRBD1	-	TRBV20-1
CASSYSPPGPYEQYF	TGTGCCAGCAGTTACTCGCCGCCGGGTCCCTACGAGCAGTACTTC	TRBJ2-7	-	-	TRBV6-5
CASSPHTLLASRSYNEQFF	TGTGCCAGCAGCCCGCACACCTTACTAGCGTCACGCTCCTACAATGAGCAGTTCTTC	TRBJ2-1	TRBD2	once	TRBV4-2
CASSLATGYEQYF	TGCGCCAGCAGCTTGGCCACGGGGTACGAGCAGTACTTC	TRBJ2-7	-	few	TRBV5-1
CASSSDRHSNQPQHF	TGTGCCAGCAGTTCCGACAGACATAGCAATCAGCCCCAGCATTTT	TRBJ1-5	-	-	TRBV12-3/TRBV12-4
CASSFLGGGSYGYTF	TGTGCCAGCAGCTTCTTGGGGGGGGGTTCCTATGGCTACACCTTC	TRBJ1-2	-	few	TRBV7-2
CATSSEGGKNTGELFF	TGTGCCACCAGCAGTGAAGGTGGCAAAAACACCGGGGAGCTGTTTTTT	TRBJ2-2	-	many	TRBV15
CASSFSSHYGYTF	TGTGCCAGCAGTTTCAGCAGTCACTATGGCTACACCTTC	TRBJ1-2	-	many	TRBV27
CASSGFTGAPDNEQFF	TGTGCCAGCAGTGGGTTTACAGGGGCACCCGACAATGAGCAGTTCTTC	TRBJ2-1	TRBD1	-	TRBV2
CASSLGGGRSYEQYF	TGTGCCAGCAGCTTAGGGGGCGGGAGATCCTACGAGCAGTACTTC	TRBJ2-7	TRBD2	few	TRBV7-2
CASGTWGGRNVLTF	TGTGCCAGCGGGACCTGGGGAGGGAGGAACGTCCTGACTTTC	TRBJ2-6	TRBD2	-	TRBV5-6
CASSQGADSYEQYF	TGCGCCAGCAGCCAAGGGGCAGACTCCTACGAGCAGTACTTC	TRBJ2-7	-	-	TRBV4-1
CASSRRDNHNEQFF	TGTGCCAGCAGTCGGAGGGACAATCACAATGAGCAGTTCTTC	TRBJ2-1	-	-	TRBV12-3/TRBV12-4
CASSAARRNNEQFF	TGTGCCAGCAGTGCGGCCCGACGGAACAATGAGCAGTTCTTC	TRBJ2-1	-	-	TRBV6-1
CASSTRDRAKTGELFF	TGTGCCAGCAGCACCCGGGACAGGGCTAAGACCGGGGAGCTGTTTTTT	TRBJ2-2	TRBD1	few	TRBV7-2
CASSPTDRGRGELFF	TGTGCCAGCAGTCCCACGGACAGGGGGCGCGGGGAGCTGTTTTTT	TRBJ2-2	TRBD1	-	TRBV28
CASSLLSGGAGNEQFF	TGTGCCAGCAGCTTATTGAGCGGGGGGGCGGGGAATGAGCAGTTCTTC	TRBJ2-1	TRBD2	many	TRBV7-9
CASSATPTGGEETQYF	TGTGCCAGCAGTGCCACCCCGACAGGGGGTGAAGAGACCCAGTACTTC	TRBJ2-5	TRBD1	-	TRBV28
CASSIDVVLPGTYNEQFF	TGTGCCAGTAGTATAGATGTAGTGCTACCTGGGACCTACAATGAGCAGTTCTTC	TRBJ2-1	-	-	TRBV19
CASRIDRTGSSYNEQFF	TGTGCCAGCAGAATAGATCGGACAGGTAGCTCCTACAATGAGCAGTTCTTC	TRBJ2-1	TRBD1	-	TRBV2
CASSPRPSPTGKNTEAFF	TGTGCCAGCTCACCGCGTCCAAGCCCGACAGGGAAGAACACTGAAGCTTTCTTT	TRBJ1-1	TRBD1	many	TRBV18
CASRNQGAVYEQYF	TGTGCCAGCAGAAATCAGGGGGCTGTATACGAGCAGTACTTC	TRBJ2-7	TRBD1	many	TRBV27